This T cell receptor beta chain was sequenced for a study of T cells in Graves' hyperthyroidism and ophthalmopathy. There were TCR beta CDR3 regions amplified from RNA transcripts. The HTBI set primed first-round TCR CDR3 RT-PCR. One entry per CDR3 protein, called by TCRdb with MiXCR from the multiplex PCR reads. The data hold roughly 570,000 distinct CDR3 sequences, with just over 45% observed a single time. This clonotype appeared many times. Stable hyperthyroidism: no ophthalmopathy progression over 18 months of follow-up. In patients aged 18 to 65, hyperthyroidism was newly diagnosed, with duration under 2 months. Diagnostic assessment was based on clinical symptoms, serum thyroxine and TRAb, thyroid ultrasound and orbital computed tomography. The germline V gene has CDR1 SGHVS and CDR2 FQNEAQ. The CDR3 spans 14 residues. Between the trimmed V and J ends, which lost 4 bases and 1 base, there was a span of 10 bases.

This receptor was taken from a woman between 18 and 29 years old with Graves' hyperthyroidism. This chain joins TRBV7-8 and TRBJ1-1, with a possible D match to TRBD1 (6 bases). The sequenced material came from peripheral blood or thyroid tissue (not recorded which). CDR3: CASSSTGQNTEAFF. DNA of the CDR3: TGTGCCAGCAGCTCCACGGGACAGAACACTGAAGCTTTCTTT.